These 14 T cell receptor beta chains originate from one sample sequenced in a study of cytomegalovirus exposure and HLA in healthy donors. Primers included in the PCR were 60 Vbeta and 13 Jbeta primers. Method: immunoSEQ multiplex PCR; TCRdb's copy keeps in-frame clones and lacks some. The table records tens of thousands of clones, about 80% of them present only once. The sample was PBMCs. These receptors all come from a man in his fifties in good health and CMV-seronegative.

This chain links TRBV27 with TRBJ2-2, with 11 bases fitting TRBD2. V dropped 5 bases and J dropped 6; count of bases not matched to a gene: 5. Germline V CDR1 and CDR2: MNHEY, SMNVEV (reference sequence). This CDR3 comprises 15 residues. CDR3 coding DNA: TGTGCCAGCAGTGTAGCGGGGGGGCCGCCCGGGGAGCTGTTTTTT. Translation: CASSVAGGPPGELFF.

The V and J genes are TRBV27 and TRBJ2-1; 11 bases agree with TRBD2. This CDR3 is 16 amino acids long. CDR1 is MNHEY and CDR2 is SMNVEV in the germline V gene (reference sequence). V dropped 2 bases and J dropped 3; count of bases not matched to a gene: 3. This CDR3 is CASSLNLAGGYNEQFF. CDR3 coding DNA: TGTGCCAGCAGTTTAAACCTAGCGGGGGGCTACAATGAGCAGTTCTTC.

The chain is built from TRBV5-4 and TRBJ2-5, with D possibly being TRBD1 (6 bases). The CDR3 length is 14 residues. V lost 2 bases and J 5 bases, leaving 13 bases between the germline ends. Germline lookup yields CDR1 SGHNT and CDR2 YYREEE (reference sequence). The CDR3 sequence is CASSFSGTQETQYF. The CDR3 DNA sequence: TGTGCCAGCAGCTTTTCAGGGACACAGGAGACCCAGTACTTC.

This clone was seen only a few times. This sequence joins TRBV6-1 and TRBJ2-7; 7 bases align to TRBD1. The trim removed 5 bases at V and 3 bases at J, leaving 7 bases unmatched. The CDR3 consists of 14 residues. Germline values: CDR1 MNHNS, CDR2 SASEGT. This chain's CDR3 is CASSPNRGFYEQYF. DNA of the CDR3: TGTGCCAGCAGTCCTAACAGGGGTTTCTACGAGCAGTACTTC.

V and J are TRBV7-9 and TRBJ1-1; tentative D call: TRBD1 (5 bases). The CDR3 sequence is 13 residues long. Per germline, CDR1 SEHNR and CDR2 FQNEAQ (reference sequence). V was shortened by 5 bases and J by 8 bases, with 15 bases between the two germline ends. The CDR3 region has the DNA TGTGCCAGCAGCCCTGATTTGGGGGGAGAAGCTTTCTTT. Protein: CASSPDLGGEAFF.

This clone was counted a single time. V and J are TRBV4-3 and TRBJ2-1; D is perhaps TRBD2 (5 bases). The CDR3 has 13 residues. The germline V and J ends were trimmed by 2 bases and 9 bases, with 11 bases remaining between them. Germline V gives CDR1 LGHNA, CDR2 YSLEER. CDR3: CASSQYSLAEQFF. In DNA form, the CDR3 reads TGCGCCAGCAGCCAATATAGCCTAGCTGAGCAGTTCTTC.

This chain links TRBV4-2 with TRBJ2-1; the match to TRBD2 covers 13 bases. Germline V lookup: CDR1 LGHNA, CDR2 YNFKEQ. Germline trimming cut 4 bases from V and 7 bases from J; bases unmatched to any gene: 4. The CDR3 spans 15 residues. The CDR3 here is CASSPGTSGVNEQFF. The CDR3 DNA follows: TGTGCCAGCAGCCCCGGGACTAGCGGGGTGAATGAGCAGTTCTTC.

V usage is TRBV7-8 and J usage is TRBJ2-3; a possible D gene is TRBD2 (5 bases). Looked up from germline, CDR1 is SGHVS and CDR2 is FQNEAQ. With 5 bases removed from V and 0 bases from J, the gap between germline ends came to 21 bases. The CDR3 contains 18 residues. The CDR3, as DNA: TGTGCCAGCAGCCCCGGAATTAGCGTTACTCAGAGCACAGATACGCAGTATTTT. Its translation is CASSPGISVTQSTDTQYF.

The chain uses TRBV6-1 and TRBJ1-4; no clear D. CDR1 is MNHNS and CDR2 is SASEGT in the germline V gene. V was trimmed by 1 base and J by 10 bases, leaving 10 bases between them. The CDR3 runs to 13 residues. The CDR3 here is CASSEERGLKLFF. CDR3 nucleotide sequence: TGTGCCAGCAGTGAAGAACGAGGACTAAAACTGTTTTTT.

The chain couples TRBV5-5 to TRBJ1-6, with unresolved D. V was shortened by 1 base and J by 7 bases, with 6 bases between the two germline ends. CDR3 length: 13 residues. Germline assignment: CDR1 SGHKS and CDR2 YYEKEE (reference sequence). CDR3 nucleotide sequence: TGTGCCAGCAGCTTGTCGGGAAATTCACCCCTCCACTTT. Its translation: CASSLSGNSPLHF.

This clone was counted only a few times. The chain carries TRBV7-9 and TRBJ1-4; no reliable D call. CDR3 size: 13 residues. With 11 bases removed from V and 0 bases from J, the gap between germline ends came to 10 bases. CDR1 SEHNR and CDR2 FQNEAQ come from the germline V gene (reference sequence). The CDR3 nucleotides read TGTGCCGTAGAGGCCGCAACTAATGAAAAACTGTTTTTT. Encoded protein: CAVEAATNEKLFF.

The J gene is TRBJ2-5, the V gene TRBV7-2; 8 bases agree with TRBD2. The V and J ends lost 5 bases and 5 bases, in that order; junction bases with no gene match: 10. CDR1 is SGHTA, CDR2 FQGNSA, per germline. CDR3 length: 15 residues. CDR3 protein: CASSEQRGGWETQYF. CDR3 DNA: TGTGCCAGCAGCGAGCAACGGGGGGGCTGGGAGACCCAGTACTTC.

This chain uses TRBV7-2 with TRBJ2-5; 8 bases fit TRBD1. The CDR3 runs 14 residues. CDR1 and CDR2 (germline): SGHTA, FQGNSA. J was trimmed by 3 bases and V by 3 bases; bases with no gene match: 3. CDR3 region: CASSFDRGEETQYF. CDR3 bases: TGTGCCAGCAGCTTCGACAGGGGCGAAGAGACCCAGTACTTC.

This clone was picked up one time. V is TRBV5-1 and J is TRBJ2-3, with D hard to call. V was shortened by 1 base and J by 1 base, with 10 bases between the two germline ends. Looked up from germline, CDR1 is SGHRS and CDR2 is YFSETQ. This CDR3 is built from 15 residues. CDR3: CASSLTGRGTDTQYF. CDR3 sequence (DNA): TGCGCCAGCAGCTTGACGGGTCGGGGCACAGATACGCAGTATTTT. The whole variable domain, remainder taken from reference TRBV5-1 and TRBJ2-3, is KAGVTQTPRYLIKTRGQQVTLSCSPISGHRSVSWYQQTPGQGLQFLFEYFSETQRNKGNFPGRFSGRQFSNSRSEMNVSTLELGDSALYLCASSLTGRGTDTQYFGPGTRLTVL.